Following are 3 T cell receptor beta chains from one sample sequenced in a study of shared clonotypes between healthy human individuals. Method: immunoSEQ multiplex PCR; TCRdb's copy keeps in-frame clones and lacks some. The profile shows about 2 million clones, less than 95% of them singletons. CD8 cells regarded as naive lacked CD45RO, were positively chosen for CCR7, and omitted terminally differentiated effector memory CD45RA+ cells. Source material: naive CD8+ T cells sorted from blood. The receptors were sampled from a man younger than 30 in good health.

This chain links TRBV6-1 with TRBJ2-7; TRBD1 is a possible D gene (6 bases). Germline CDR1 MNHNS, CDR2 SASEGT. The CDR3 is made up of 15 amino acids. Trimming took off 0 bases at V and 2 bases at J, with 11 bases between the two ends. CDR3 sequence (DNA): TGTGCCAGCAGTGAAGCTCAGGACAGAACCTACGAGCAGTACTTC. Translation gives CASSEAQDRTYEQYF.

The chain carries TRBV13 and TRBJ1-1; D perhaps matches TRBD1 (5 bases). Germline loops: CDR1 PRHDT, CDR2 FYEKMQ (reference sequence). The V and J ends lost 3 bases and 4 bases respectively, with 12 bases between them. This CDR3 comprises 14 residues. The CDR3 bases are TGTGCCAGCAGCTTTGGGGGATGGAGCACTGAAGCTTTCTTT. This codes for CASSFGGWSTEAFF.

This sequence joins TRBV9 and TRBJ2-1; tentative D call: TRBD2 (6 bases). Trimming left V 8 bases short and J 1 base short, with 16 bases between. The CDR3 extends over 15 amino acids. CDR1 and CDR2 from the germline V gene are SGDLS and YYNGEE. The CDR3 spells CASSRREPSYNEQFF. CDR3 sequence (DNA): TGTGCCAGTTCCAGACGGGAGCCTTCCTACAATGAGCAGTTCTTC.